A selection of T cell receptor beta chains follows, all from one sample in a study of tumor-infiltrating lymphocytes in localized non-small cell lung cancer. TCRdb's copy holds only in-frame clones and misses some; the assay was immunoSEQ multiplex PCR. The repertoire holds about 6,400 clones, 65% to 80% seen once, with 14% in the top ten. Sample: lung tumor tissue. The receptor set was obtained from a human donor with non-small cell lung cancer. Both conserved end residues are part of each CDR3. A D gene is named only where the DNA matches it firmly. Clone size is not always given. Where it is, it says once, few, many or a class for expanded clones.

cdr3_aa,cdr3_nt,clone_size,v_call,j_call,d_call
CSGTRGQGFRETQYF,TGCAGCGGGACCAGGGGACAGGGTTTTAGAGAGACCCAGTACTTC,-,TRBV29-1,TRBJ2-5,TRBD1
CASSPPGQSSYEQYF,TGTGCCAGCTCACCACCGGGCCAAAGCTCCTACGAGCAGTACTTC,-,TRBV18,TRBJ2-7,-
CASSSPGQVNTGELFF,TGTGCCAGCAGTTCTCCGGGACAGGTGAACACCGGGGAGCTGTTTTTT,-,TRBV9,TRBJ2-2,TRBD1
CASSLDYNTGELFF,TGTGCCAGCAGCCTTGACTACAACACCGGGGAGCTGTTTTTT,few,TRBV9,TRBJ2-2,-
CASTKEGGGQAYNEQFF,TGTGCCAGCACTAAAGAGGGTGGGGGGCAAGCCTACAATGAGCAGTTCTTC,-,TRBV11-2,TRBJ2-1,-
CASSSTGGPSANEQFF,TGTGCCAGCTCATCGACAGGGGGCCCTAGCGCCAATGAGCAGTTCTTC,-,TRBV18,TRBJ2-1,TRBD1
CASSLGTSGFAEETQYF,TGTGCCAGCAGCTTGGGGACTAGCGGCTTTGCTGAAGAGACCCAGTACTTC,-,TRBV5-8,TRBJ2-5,TRBD2
CATSRDAVAGVGELFF,TGTGCCACCAGCAGAGATGCGGTAGCGGGAGTCGGGGAGCTGTTTTTT,-,TRBV15,TRBJ2-2,TRBD2
CSVEVGHVGYTF,TGCAGCGTTGAAGTAGGACATGTCGGCTACACCTTC,-,TRBV29-1,TRBJ1-2,-
CSVTPQGETQYF,TGCAGCGTTACTCCACAGGGAGAGACCCAGTACTTC,-,TRBV29-1,TRBJ2-5,-
CAISDQTNQPQHF,TGTGCCATCAGTGACCAGACCAATCAGCCCCAGCATTTT,-,TRBV10-3,TRBJ1-5,-
CASSLGVGTPNAETQYF,TGCGCCAGCAGCTTGGGGGTTGGAACACCGAACGCGGAGACCCAGTACTTC,-,TRBV5-1,TRBJ2-5,-
CASSLKKKGANTEAFF,TGTGCCAGCAGCTTGAAGAAAAAGGGGGCGAACACTGAAGCTTTCTTT,-,TRBV5-4,TRBJ1-1,TRBD1
CASSPPSLDAASFYGYTF,TGTGCCAGCTCACCACCGAGTTTGGATGCCGCGTCTTTCTATGGCTACACCTTC,-,TRBV18,TRBJ1-2,-
CAWDQGRSSYEQCF,TGTGCCTGGGACCAAGGACGGAGCTCCTACGAGCAGTGCTTC,-,TRBV30,TRBJ2-7,-
CASSLIGGGTDTQYF,TGCGCCAGCAGCTTGATCGGGGGGGGGACAGATACGCAGTATTTT,-,TRBV5-1,TRBJ2-3,TRBD2
CASSLAGGLQETQYF,TGTGCCAGCAGTTTAGCGGGAGGATTACAAGAGACCCAGTACTTC,-,TRBV28,TRBJ2-5,TRBD2
CASSLGQVQETQYF,TGTGCCAGCAGCTTGGGGCAGGTCCAAGAGACCCAGTACTTC,-,TRBV5-6,TRBJ2-5,-
CSAYDYGYTF,TGCAGTGCTTACGACTATGGCTACACCTTC,-,TRBV20-1,TRBJ1-2,-
CASRDRRRANEQFF,TGTGCCAGCAGGGACAGGCGCAGGGCAAATGAGCAGTTCTTC,-,TRBV6-1,TRBJ2-1,TRBD1
CASSSWTSYNEQFF,TGCGCCAGCAGCTCGTGGACTAGCTACAATGAGCAGTTCTTC,-,TRBV5-1,TRBJ2-1,TRBD2
CASSFRQGPYNEQFF,TGTGCCAGCAGCTTCCGACAGGGCCCCTACAATGAGCAGTTCTTC,medium-sized,TRBV7-2,TRBJ2-1,TRBD1
CASSLYRVGTYEQYF,TGTGCCAGCAGCTTATATCGGGTAGGGACCTACGAGCAGTACTTC,-,TRBV7-2,TRBJ2-7,-
CASSLPGRSSYEQYF,TGTGCCAGCAGCCTACCGGGCCGCAGCTCCTACGAGCAGTACTTC,-,TRBV5-6,TRBJ2-7,-
CASRGSGNSPLHF,TGTGCCAGCCGGGGTTCAGGGAATTCACCCCTCCACTTT,-,TRBV6-5,TRBJ1-6,-
CASSPSVEAEAFF,TGTGCCAGCTCGCCTTCCGTGGAGGCTGAAGCTTTCTTT,few,TRBV18,TRBJ1-1,-
CASSAGMGTSGHSYEQYF,TGTGCCAGCAGTGCCGGGATGGGGACTAGCGGACACTCCTACGAGCAGTACTTC,few,TRBV6-1,TRBJ2-7,TRBD2
CASSPAGTGTDTQYF,TGTGCCAGCAGCCCAGCCGGGACAGGCACAGATACGCAGTATTTT,few,TRBV6-6,TRBJ2-3,TRBD1
CASSLFNQGYQPQHF,TGTGCCAGCAGTTTATTTAACCAGGGGTATCAGCCCCAGCATTTT,few,TRBV28,TRBJ1-5,-
CASSFGESSYNEQFF,TGTGCCAGCAGCTTTGGCGAAAGCTCCTACAATGAGCAGTTCTTC,few,TRBV11-2,TRBJ2-1,-
CASMGLYSNQPQHF,TGTGCCAGTATGGGACTTTATAGCAATCAGCCCCAGCATTTT,medium-sized,TRBV19,TRBJ1-5,-
CASSQGTSNEKLFF,TGTGCCAGCAGCCAAGGCACCTCTAATGAAAAACTGTTTTTT,-,TRBV16,TRBJ1-4,-
CASSSPTPYEQYF,TGTGCCAGCAGTTCCCCGACCCCCTACGAGCAGTACTTC,few,TRBV28,TRBJ2-7,-
CASSDSGNTIYF,TGTGCCAGCAGTGACTCTGGAAACACCATATATTTT,-,TRBV6-5,TRBJ1-3,-
CSVGTGGDEQFF,TGCAGCGTAGGGACAGGGGGGGATGAGCAGTTCTTC,-,TRBV29-1,TRBJ2-1,TRBD1
CSVEDHTLF,TGCAGCGTTGAAGATCACACCCTCTTC,few,TRBV29-1,TRBJ1-2,-
CSVGGYYEQYF,TGCAGCGTCGGAGGGTACTACGAGCAGTACTTC,-,TRBV29-1,TRBJ2-7,-